The T cell receptor (beta chain) under discussion was sequenced for a study of T cell responses to AZD1222 COVID-19 vaccine. The assay was immunoSEQ multiplex PCR, and TCRdb's table has in-frame clones only and misses some. The table lists 160,000 or so clones, roughly 86% of them singletons, with approximately 5.7% in the top ten. This clone was detected a few times. No antigen is known for it. Study-wide points: Recipients of AZD1222 seropositive at baseline numbered only 6 or 7. Spike-wide vaccine-associated CD4 TCRs dominated at 160-218 and 743-854. Nearly half of unique spike-specific TCRs reportedly avoided B.1.351 and B.1.1.7 mutated regions. White British donors predominated, females outnumbered males, and clonal diversity was possibly underestimated.

V dropped 3 bases and J dropped 9; count of bases not matched to a gene: 4. The CDR3 is made up of 12 amino acids. This rearrangement joins TRBV12-3 or TRBV12-4 to TRBJ1-2; 7 nucleotides align to TRBD1. The sample was peripheral blood, taken on day 0 of AZD1222 vaccination. This TCR derives from an adult in good health. The CDR3 coding sequence is TGTGCCAGCAGTTTCGGACAGGCAAGCTACACCTTC. It specifies CASSFGQASYTF.